A single sample gave rise to the 28 T cell receptor beta chains below, sequenced in a study of T-cell reconstitution after alpha-beta-depleted transplantation in children. A library of TCRbeta sequences, prepared with unique molecular identifiers, was generated. TCRdb re-analysed the PCR reads in MiXCR, keeping a single row per CDR3 protein. The sample includes around 670,000 distinct CDR3 sequences, around 12% of them seen just once. This sample comprised PBMCs, obtained before TCRalphabeta/CD19-depleted stem cell transplant. These receptors were obtained from a girl aged 2 to 10 with congenital amegakaryocytic thrombocytopenia, due to receive a stem cell transplant.

In regard to this clonotype: Possible read error: a much larger clone is one base away. The rearrangement joins TRBV5-1 to TRBJ1-2, with unresolved D. The length of the CDR3 is 13 residues. Germline V lookup: CDR1 SGHRS, CDR2 YFSETQ. V was shortened by 5 bases and J by 4 bases, with 12 bases between the two germline ends. CDR3 loop: CASRTLASYGYTF. DNA for the CDR3: TGCGCCAGCAGGACTCTCGCTAGCTATGGCTACACCTTC.

Many counts were recorded for this clonotype. The gene calls are TRBV10-1 and TRBJ2-7, with D unclear. V dropped 5 bases and J dropped 3 bases, with 11 bases sitting between them. The CDR3 runs to 13 residues. The germline V gene encodes CDR1 WNHNN and CDR2 SYGVQD (reference sequence). The CDR3 region has the DNA TGCGCCAGCAGTCCCACTTCGTTCTACGAGCAGTACTTC. Translating gives CASSPTSFYEQYF.

This clonotype was counted at least ten times. The rearrangement uses TRBV5-1 and TRBJ2-1, with 11 bases lining up with TRBD2. V trimming: 0 bases; J trimming: 4 bases; junction bases outside the gene matches: 3. The germline CDR1 and CDR2 sequences are SGHRS and YFSETQ. The CDR3 is 16 residues long. CDR3 bases: TGCGCCAGCAGCTTGGTCGGGACTAGCGGATACAATGAGCAGTTCTTC. Protein product: CASSLVGTSGYNEQFF.

This rearrangement joins TRBV20-1 to TRBJ2-7, with D possibly matching TRBD1 (6 bases). The germline CDR1 and CDR2 sequences are DFQATT and SNEGSKA (reference sequence). V was clipped by 5 bases and J by 2 bases, with 19 bases between them. CDR3 length: 15 amino acids. CDR3 amino acids: CSAQEFRDTTYEQYF. The CDR3 nucleotides read TGCAGTGCTCAAGAGTTCCGGGACACGACCTACGAGCAGTACTTC.

At least ten counts were recorded for this clonotype. The rearrangement uses TRBV28 and TRBJ2-7, with D possibly being TRBD1 (5 bases). This CDR3 comprises 16 residues. Trimming removed 0 bases from V and 0 bases from J, with 12 bases in between. CDR1 is MDHEN, CDR2 SYDVKM, per germline. CDR3 protein: CASSLWADTSSYEQYF. The CDR3 nucleotides are TGTGCCAGCAGTTTATGGGCGGACACAAGCTCCTACGAGCAGTACTTC.

This chain links TRBV28 with TRBJ2-1; 7 bases fit TRBD2. Germline V gene data show CDR1 as MDHEN and CDR2 as SYDVKM. V lost 7 bases, J lost 4 bases, and 13 bases stayed unmatched. This CDR3 has 16 amino acids. Here the CDR3 reads CASTLIYGTTYNEQFF. As DNA, the CDR3 is TGTGCCAGCACCCTGATCTACGGGACTACATACAATGAGCAGTTCTTC.

This clonotype showed up just a few times. This chain links TRBV12-3 or TRBV12-4 with TRBJ1-1, with TRBD1 matching over 11 bases. The CDR3 totals 16 residues. Losses at the gene ends were 5 bases for V and 4 bases for J; bases not matched to a gene: 9. The CDR3, as DNA: TGTGCCAGCAGTCTCTGGACAGGGGGCGCGGGCACTGAAGCTTTCTTT. It is translated as CASSLWTGGAGTEAFF.

This clonotype was counted between two and nine times. The chain combines TRBV12-3 or TRBV12-4 with TRBJ2-1, with D perhaps TRBD2 (6 bases). Trimming stripped 2 bases from V and 16 bases from J, with 15 bases between. The CDR3 sequence is 12 residues long. The CDR3 protein is CASSLLRGGRFF. CDR3 DNA sequence: TGTGCCAGCAGTTTATTGAGGGGAGGTCGATTCTTC.

This clonotype occurred a few times. The chain has TRBV29-1 and TRBJ2-1; TRBD2 matches 9 bases. CDR3 size: 14 residues. Germline CDR1 is SQVTM and CDR2 is ANQGSEA. Unmatched junction bases numbered 9, after V lost 2 bases and J lost 10 bases. The CDR3 loop is CSVERRLAENEQFF. In nucleotides, the CDR3 is TGCAGCGTTGAAAGAAGACTAGCGGAGAACGAGCAGTTCTTC.

V and J are TRBV5-1 and TRBJ2-1; D possibly matches TRBD1 or TRBD2 (5 bases each). CDR1 SGHRS and CDR2 YFSETQ come from the germline V gene. The CDR3 loop spans 14 amino acids. V was cut by 4 bases and J by 8 bases, with 16 bases left in between. The CDR3 region has the DNA TGCGCCAGCAGCCAGGGACCCCCCCGGCATGAGCAGTTCTTC. Its translation is CASSQGPPRHEQFF.

This clonotype was seen at least ten times. Here the CDR3 reads CSVGFSPNEKLFF. As DNA, the CDR3 is TGCAGCGTTGGGTTCAGCCCCAATGAAAAACTGTTTTTT. The rearrangement uses TRBV29-1 and TRBJ1-4; D gene ambiguous. This CDR3 spans 13 amino acids. Looked up from germline, CDR1 is SQVTM and CDR2 is ANQGSEA. The V and J ends lost 4 bases and 5 bases respectively, with 11 bases between them.

The chain combines TRBV20-1 with TRBJ1-3, with D tentatively TRBD1 (6 bases). CDR1 and CDR2 (germline): DFQATT, SNEGSKA (reference sequence). The CDR3 has 12 amino acids. The CDR3: CGIRGSGNTIYF. In nucleotides, the CDR3 is TGCGGAATCAGGGGCTCTGGAAACACCATATATTTT.

In nucleotides, the CDR3 is TGTGCCAGCAGCCTGGACAGGGGGAGCTCCTATAATTCACCCCTCCACTTT. This encodes CASSLDRGSSYNSPLHF. This chain uses TRBV7-6 with TRBJ1-6; TRBD1 matches 10 bases. From germline, CDR1 is SGHVS and CDR2 FNYEAQ. The ends lost 5 bases at V and 0 bases at J; junction bases unmatched: 4. The CDR3 is 17 amino acids.

This clonotype was seen many times. The rearrangement links TRBV29-1 to TRBJ2-2; 9 positions match TRBD1. The V gene's germline CDR1 is SQVTM and CDR2 ANQGSEA. CDR3 size: 14 residues. V dropped 6 bases and J dropped 6; count of bases not matched to a gene: 8. In DNA form, the CDR3 reads TGCAGCGTGAGACCGGGACAGGGCTCCGGGGAGCTGTTTTTT. Protein sequence: CSVRPGQGSGELFF.

The J gene is TRBJ2-1, the V gene TRBV7-3; possibly TRBD1 for D (6 bases). CDR3 length equals 13 residues. Germline loops: CDR1 SGHTA, CDR2 FQGTGA. V was clipped by 2 bases and J by 8 bases, with 10 bases between them. CDR3 sequence reads: CASSLAAGDEQFF. CDR3 DNA sequence: TGTGCCAGCAGCTTAGCGGCAGGGGATGAGCAGTTCTTC.

The chain joins TRBV4-1 to TRBJ2-6, with D perhaps TRBD1 or TRBD2 (5 bases each). There are 16 residues in the CDR3. V was trimmed by 5 bases and J by 0 bases, leaving 11 bases between them. Germline loops: CDR1 MGHRA, CDR2 YSYEKL. In DNA, the CDR3 is TGCGCCAGCAGCAAGGGACCCAGCTCTGGGGCCAACGTCCTGACTTTC. This gives the protein CASSKGPSSGANVLTF.

This clonotype was counted many times. The chain couples TRBV20-1 to TRBJ2-4, with D possibly matching TRBD2 (8 bases). Germline loops: CDR1 DFQATT, CDR2 SNEGSKA (reference sequence). CDR3 size: 17 residues. Trimming pared 2 bases from V and 0 bases from J, leaving 17 bases between. The CDR3 DNA is TGCAGTGCTAGATTAGCGGGACAGACCCTAGCCAAAAACATTCAGTACTTC. Protein sequence: CSARLAGQTLAKNIQYF.

In its sample, this clonotype was seen many times. The rearrangement uses TRBV20-1 and TRBJ2-2; possible D gene TRBD2, 6 bases. Germline V lookup: CDR1 DFQATT, CDR2 SNEGSKA (reference sequence). The germline V and J ends were trimmed by 5 bases and 0 bases, with 10 bases remaining between them. This CDR3 is 14 amino acids long. The CDR3 spells CSAAGTSNTGELFF. The CDR3, as DNA: TGCAGTGCTGCCGGGACTTCGAACACCGGGGAGCTGTTTTTT.

In this sample, this clonotype turned up many times. This chain uses TRBV20-1 with TRBJ2-5, with TRBD2 identical over 9 bases. The CDR3 is made up of 15 amino acids. CDR1 DFQATT and CDR2 SNEGSKA come from the germline V gene (reference sequence). J gave up 5 bases and V 1 base, and 8 bases lay outside the gene matches. The CDR3 loop reads CSARGAGTSSETQYF. The CDR3 region has the DNA TGCAGTGCTAGAGGTGCCGGGACTAGCTCGGAGACCCAGTACTTC.

A few counts support this clonotype. The gene calls are TRBV7-9 and TRBJ1-4, with D possibly TRBD1 on 6 matching bases. Looked up from germline, CDR1 is SEHNR and CDR2 is FQNEAQ (reference sequence). This CDR3 spans 15 amino acids. Trimming pared 5 bases from V and 5 bases from J, leaving 15 bases between. The CDR3 DNA reads as TGTGCCAGCAGCCTACTCGACAGGAGGAATGAAAAACTGTTTTTT. This translates into CASSLLDRRNEKLFF.

The V call is TRBV5-1, the J call TRBJ2-3; 14 nucleotides match TRBD2. The CDR3 totals 15 residues. Trimming took 6 bases from V and 5 from J; bases not matched to a gene: 5. Germline assignment: CDR1 SGHRS and CDR2 YFSETQ. CDR3: CASTSGTSGRDTQYF. As DNA, the CDR3 is TGCGCCAGCACCTCCGGGACTAGCGGGAGAGATACGCAGTATTTT.

A remark on this clonotype: Possible read error: a much larger clone is one base away. The chain links TRBV5-6 to TRBJ2-7; D may be TRBD1 (5 bases). CDR1 and CDR2 from the germline V gene are SGHDT and YYEEEE. V was clipped by 4 bases and J by 2 bases, with 19 bases between them. The CDR3 consists of 16 residues. The CDR3 sequence: CASSRGSGSRPYEQYF. The CDR3 coding sequence is TGTGCCAGCAGCAGGGGAAGTGGTAGCAGGCCCTACGAGCAGTACTTC.

This clonotype was found many times. The V call is TRBV12-3 or TRBV12-4, the J call TRBJ1-6, with D tentatively TRBD1 (6 bases). There are 15 residues in the CDR3. Trimming cost V 6 bases and J 7 bases, with 16 bases left between them. The CDR3 here is CASRQPGHPNSPLHF. The CDR3 DNA is TGTGCCAGCAGACAGCCGGGACACCCGAATTCACCCCTCCACTTT.

This clonotype was counted at least ten times. CDR3 nucleotide sequence: TGTGCCAGCAGGCCTAGTCGGGCGGGAGCGGACACCGGGGAGCTGTTTTTT. Translated, it gives CASRPSRAGADTGELFF. The chain has TRBV7-8 and TRBJ2-2; 7 bases are shared with TRBD2. J lost 3 bases, V lost 6 bases, and 13 bases had no gene match. Germline V CDR1 and CDR2: SGHVS, FQNEAQ. The CDR3 runs 17 residues.

This clonotype was recorded at least ten times. The rearrangement links TRBV28 to TRBJ2-5; D remains ambiguous. Trimming removed 6 bases from V and 1 base from J, with 9 bases in between. This CDR3 comprises 13 residues. Germline V gene sequence: CDR1 MDHEN, CDR2 SYDVKM. CDR3 nucleotide sequence: TGTGCCAGCAGGGTCGGGCTCCAAGAGACCCAGTACTTC. It yields the protein CASRVGLQETQYF.

At least ten counts were recorded for this clonotype. The DNA of the CDR3 is TGTGCCAGCAGTTTATATAGGGAAGATCAAGAGACCCAGTACTTC. Translating gives CASSLYREDQETQYF. The chain has TRBV27 and TRBJ2-5; no definite D call. The germline V gene encodes CDR1 MNHEY and CDR2 SMNVEV (reference sequence). Between the trimmed V and J ends, which lost 1 base and 2 bases, there was a span of 11 bases. CDR3 size: 15 residues.

The table lists this clonotype with many counts. J is TRBJ2-7 and V is TRBV10-3; D is unclear. V was trimmed by 3 bases and J by 4 bases, leaving 13 bases between them. This CDR3 comprises 14 residues. Germline CDR1 is ENHRY and CDR2 is SYGVKD. CDR3 protein: CAISDVASIYEQYF. Here the CDR3 DNA reads TGTGCCATCAGTGACGTAGCTAGTATTTACGAGCAGTACTTC.

V usage is TRBV7-8 and J usage is TRBJ2-2; D remains unclear. The V end was cut by 5 bases, the J end by 2 bases, with 15 bases between. CDR1 and CDR2 (germline): SGHVS, FQNEAQ. CDR3 length: 16 residues. DNA of the CDR3: TGTGCCAGCAGCCGTCCATCGGTTTCAAACACCGGGGAGCTGTTTTTT. This gives the protein CASSRPSVSNTGELFF.